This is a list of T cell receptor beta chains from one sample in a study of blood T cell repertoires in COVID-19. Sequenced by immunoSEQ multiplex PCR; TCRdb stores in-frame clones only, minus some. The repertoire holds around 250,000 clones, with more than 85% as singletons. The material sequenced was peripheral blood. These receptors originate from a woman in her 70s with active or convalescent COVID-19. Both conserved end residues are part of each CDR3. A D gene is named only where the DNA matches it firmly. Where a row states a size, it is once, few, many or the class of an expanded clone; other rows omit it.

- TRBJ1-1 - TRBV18 CASSPRQGRTEAFF TGTGCCAGCTCACCACGGCAGGGAAGAACTGAAGCTTTCTTT
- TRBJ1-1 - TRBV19 CASSIGRGYEAFF TGTGCCAGTAGTATAGGAAGGGGTTATGAAGCTTTCTTT
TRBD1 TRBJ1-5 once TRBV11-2 CASSLGGQGYQPQHF TGTGCCAGCAGCTTAGGGGGACAGGGTTATCAGCCCCAGCATTTT
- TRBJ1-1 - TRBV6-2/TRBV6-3 CASSPRQGVGMNTEAFF TGTGCCAGCAGTCCCCGCCAGGGTGTCGGCATGAACACTGAAGCTTTCTTT
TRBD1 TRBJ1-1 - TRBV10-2 CASSESGQGAWNTEAFF TGCGCCAGCAGTGAGTCGGGACAGGGGGCCTGGAACACTGAAGCTTTCTTT
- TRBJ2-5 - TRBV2 CASSESPIDSQWGTQYF TGTGCCAGCAGCGAGAGCCCAATTGACAGTCAATGGGGAACCCAGTACTTC
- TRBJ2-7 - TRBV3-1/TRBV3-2 CASSQDGGAKQYF TGTGCCAGCAGCCAAGATGGGGGGGCCAAGCAGTACTTC
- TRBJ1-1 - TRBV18 CASSLQDSNTEAFF TGTGCCAGCTCACTACAGGACAGCAACACTGAAGCTTTCTTT
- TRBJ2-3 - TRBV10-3 CAISESTVSTDTQYF TGTGCCATCAGTGAGTCTACGGTAAGCACAGATACGCAGTATTTT
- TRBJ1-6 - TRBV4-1 CASNHPGQSSYNSPLHF TGCGCCAGCAATCACCCCGGACAGAGCTCCTATAATTCACCCCTCCACTTT
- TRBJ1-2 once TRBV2 CASSSYTANYGYTF TGTGCCAGCAGCTCTTATACAGCTAACTATGGCTACACCTTC
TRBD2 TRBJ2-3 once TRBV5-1 CASSLTGGAITDTQYF TGCGCCAGCAGCTTGACCGGGGGGGCAATAACAGATACGCAGTATTTT
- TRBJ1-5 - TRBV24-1 CATSDTNQPQHF TGTGCCACCAGTGATACAAATCAGCCCCAGCATTTT
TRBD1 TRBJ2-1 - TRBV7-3 CASSLRDRGFIGDEQFF TGTGCCAGCAGCTTACGGGACAGGGGCTTCATAGGAGATGAGCAGTTCTTC
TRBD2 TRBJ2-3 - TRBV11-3 CASSIGGGAETDTQYF TGTGCCAGCAGCATAGGCGGGGGGGCGGAGACAGATACGCAGTATTTT
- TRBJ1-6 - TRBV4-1 CASSQERNSPLHF TGCGCCAGCAGCCAAGAGAGGAATTCACCCCTCCACTTT
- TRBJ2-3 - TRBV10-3 CAISDIAKSWAGTQYF TGTGCCATCAGTGATATAGCGAAAAGTTGGGCTGGTACGCAGTATTTT
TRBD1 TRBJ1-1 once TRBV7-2 CASSGTDRVNTEAFF TGTGCCAGCAGCGGGACGGACAGGGTGAACACTGAAGCTTTCTTT
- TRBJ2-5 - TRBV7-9 CASSSTPLETQYF TGTGCCAGCAGCTCTACTCCTTTGGAGACCCAGTACTTC
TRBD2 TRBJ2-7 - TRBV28 CASSLRGARSFYEQYF TGTGCCAGCAGTTTGCGGGGGGCCAGATCTTTTTACGAGCAGTACTTC
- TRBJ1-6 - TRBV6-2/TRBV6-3 CASSYPRLDYSPLHF TGTGCCAGCAGTTACCCGCGACTGGACTATTCACCCCTCCACTTT
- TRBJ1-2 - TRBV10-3 CATTAGEINYGYTF TGTGCCACCACCGCGGGGGAGATTAACTATGGCTACACCTTC
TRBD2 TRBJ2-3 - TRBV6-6 CASSPDGLSGGLSTDTQYF TGTGCCAGCAGTCCTGACGGTCTCTCGGGAGGGCTTAGCACAGATACGCAGTATTTT
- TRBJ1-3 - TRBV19 CACREASSGNTIYF TGTGCCTGCCGGGAGGCGAGCTCTGGAAACACCATATATTTT
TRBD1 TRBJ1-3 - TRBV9 CASSLRTGYSGNTIYF TGTGCCAGCAGCCTACGGACAGGATACTCTGGAAACACCATATATTTT
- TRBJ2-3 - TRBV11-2 CASSLGDITDTQYF TGTGCCAGCAGCTTAGGGGACATCACAGATACGCAGTATTTT
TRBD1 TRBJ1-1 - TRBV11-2 CASSLTGTGNTEAFF TGTGCCAGCAGCTTAACCGGGACAGGTAACACTGAAGCTTTCTTT
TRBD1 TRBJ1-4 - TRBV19 CASSTRPGQPTNEKLFF TGTGCCAGTAGTACCCGACCGGGACAGCCAACTAATGAAAAACTGTTTTTT
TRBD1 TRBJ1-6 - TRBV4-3 CASSLSSGTGQSPLHF TGCGCCAGCAGCCTGTCCTCCGGGACAGGGCAATCACCCCTCCACTTT
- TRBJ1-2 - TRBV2 CASSPPSPNYGYTF TGTGCCAGCAGTCCCCCTTCCCCTAACTATGGCTACACCTTC
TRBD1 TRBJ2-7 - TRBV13 CASSVLNTGGRSSYEQYF TGTGCCAGCAGCGTATTGAATACAGGGGGCCGAAGCTCCTACGAGCAGTACTTC
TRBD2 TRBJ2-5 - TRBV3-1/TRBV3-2 CASTPGRLAGIQETQYF TGTGCCAGCACCCCAGGTAGACTAGCGGGGATCCAAGAGACCCAGTACTTC
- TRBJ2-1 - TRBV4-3 CASSQAYNEQFF TGCGCCAGCAGCCAAGCTTACAATGAGCAGTTCTTC
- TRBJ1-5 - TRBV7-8 CASSLGLRGVANQPQHF TGTGCCAGCAGCTTAGGTCTTCGGGGGGTGGCTAATCAGCCCCAGCATTTT
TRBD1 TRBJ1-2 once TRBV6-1 CASSDGTGYGYTF TGTGCCAGCAGTGACGGGACAGGATATGGCTACACCTTC